The 5 T cell receptor beta chains below come from one sample, sequenced in a study of radiation and T cells in renal cell carcinoma. Repertoires were generated with immunoSEQ multiplex PCR, while TCRdb's copy carries only in-frame clones and drops some. The sample holds some 25,000 clones; roughly 50% are singletons and the top ten take approximately 23%. Treatment given: treatment-naive control, cytoreductive nephrectomy. Source: tumor tissue, taken from a patient whose treatment was nephrectomy without radiotherapy. The receptors shown here come from a man between 40 and 49 years old with renal cell carcinoma.

This sequence joins TRBV5-1 and TRBJ2-3, with 7 bases lining up with TRBD2. Germline CDR1 is SGHRS and CDR2 is YFSETQ. V lost 6 bases, J lost 2 bases, and 6 bases stayed unmatched. The CDR3 is 14 amino acids. The CDR3 DNA is TGCGCCAGCACGGGGGGAGCCCTCACAGATACGCAGTATTTT. Its protein is CASTGGALTDTQYF.

The count of this clone is one. The V gene is TRBV10-1, the J gene TRBJ2-2; possible D gene TRBD2, 6 bases. From germline, CDR1 is WNHNN and CDR2 SYGVQD (reference sequence). This CDR3 has 14 residues. Trimming pared 4 bases from V and 4 bases from J, leaving 10 bases between. The DNA of the CDR3 is TGCGCCAGCAGTGGCGGAGGGAGCACCGGGGAGCTGTTTTTT. Translated: CASSGGGSTGELFF.

The rearrangement joins TRBV10-3 to TRBJ1-6; D is unresolved. The CDR3 length is 15 residues. Trimming took 8 bases from V and 0 from J, leaving 11 bases between them. The V gene's germline CDR1 is ENHRY and CDR2 SYGVKD. For the CDR3, the DNA is TGTGCCATCTTTGACCAGAGCTCCTATAATTCACCCCTCCACTTT. It codes for CAIFDQSSYNSPLHF.

This clone was seen a single time. V gene TRBV27 combines with J gene TRBJ2-7; D is perhaps TRBD2 (6 bases). Trimming took off 6 bases at V and 10 bases at J, with 13 bases between the two ends. Germline V gene data show CDR1 as MNHEY and CDR2 as SMNVEV (reference sequence). CDR3 length: 11 residues. This CDR3 reads CASSLGGTQYF. CDR3 in DNA: TGTGCCAGCAGCTTGGGGGGTACTCAGTACTTC.

This clone came up a few times. The rearrangement links TRBV18 to TRBJ1-1, with D perhaps TRBD1 (6 bases). The V end was cut by 4 bases, the J end by 6 bases, with 18 bases between. There are 15 residues in the CDR3. Germline lookup yields CDR1 KGHSH and CDR2 LQKENI. For the CDR3, the DNA is TGTGCCAGCTCACGCAATTCGAACAGGGAATCTGAAGCTTTCTTT. This codes for CASSRNSNRESEAFF.